This T cell receptor beta chain originates from a study of shared clonotypes between healthy human individuals. Study at large: The people who gave samples were two women and a few men aged 18 to 49. Whole-study findings and limits: Researchers sampled blood only, noting tissue repertoires likely differ.

About this clone itself: Antigen: not known.

Naive CD8 cells lacked CD45RO and underwent positive selection for CCR7, leaving out terminally differentiated effector memory CD45RA+ cells. Donors, without exception, were Caucasian adults residing in Nashville, Tennessee. In germline, CDR1 is MNHEY, CDR2 SMNVEV (reference sequence). CDR3 length equals 16 residues. V lost 3 bases, J lost 7 bases, and 11 bases stayed unmatched. Libraries were prepared by immunoSEQ multiplex PCR; TCRdb keeps only in-frame clonotypes and omits some of them. In the table there are hundreds of thousands of clones, over 90% of which are singletons. This sequence originates from a man younger than 45 in good health. J is TRBJ2-7 and V is TRBV27, with 11 nucleotides matching TRBD2. The sequenced material came from naive CD8+ T cells sorted from blood. The CDR3 DNA is TGTGCCAGCAGTTTTCAGCCCGGACTAGCGGGTAGGGAGCAGTACTTC. It encodes CASSFQPGLAGREQYF.